This T cell receptor (beta chain) was captured by sequencing in a study of T cell changes during pregnancy in multiple sclerosis. This table comes from immunoSEQ multiplex PCR, and its TCRdb copy is limited to in-frame clones, with some not included. The data contain roughly 93,000 clones, approximately 92% of them singletons. The CDR3 length is 17 residues. Germline V gene lookup returns CDR1 GTSNPN and CDR2 SVGIG (reference sequence). With 3 bases clipped from V and 4 bases from J, the junction kept 12 bases outside the gene matches. This TCR was recovered from a female donor with multiple sclerosis, enrolled in a pregnancy study. The chain links TRBV30 to TRBJ1-3; the match to TRBD1 covers 10 bases. The source material was peripheral blood, sampled after pregnancy. Written as DNA, the CDR3 is TGTGCCTGGAGCCCCCCGGGACAGGGGACTTACGGAAACACCATATATTTT. Residues: CAWSPPGQGTYGNTIYF.